This T cell receptor beta chain is drawn from a study of cytomegalovirus exposure and HLA in healthy donors. General study findings and limits: With later analysis, a missense DCLRE1C variant became linked to TCR beta V- and J-gene trimming. Sequences of the TCR beta chain were said to predict the HLA-A and HLA-B alleles of most subjects accurately.

The PCR contained 60 Vbeta and 13 Jbeta primers. The data were produced by immunoSEQ multiplex PCR, yet TCRdb's version contains in-frame clones alone and is incomplete. Of roughly 83,000 clones listed, just under 75% are singletons. As to this clone: As yet, its antigen is unknown.

The CDR3 totals 11 residues. In germline, CDR1 is MNHNS, CDR2 SASEGT. Trimming cost V 6 bases and J 4 bases, with 6 bases left between them. Specimen: PBMCs. The receptor's source is a man aged 55 to 70 in good health and CMV-seronegative. This chain links TRBV6-1 with TRBJ1-2; TRBD1 might be the D (5 bases). The CDR3 sequence: CASRGGYGYTF. The CDR3 DNA sequence: TGTGCCAGCAGGGGGGGCTATGGCTACACCTTC.